Shown below are 15 T cell receptor beta chains from a single sample sequenced in a study of a mutant IDH1 vaccine in newly diagnosed glioma. No antigens are known for them. The time point is: week 11, during vaccination. Every vaccine dose comprised 300 ug of mutant IDH1 20-mer peptide plus topical imiquimod. TCRdb keeps only in-frame clones here, not all; method: immunoSEQ multiplex PCR. The sample holds fewer than 35,000 clones; around 91% are singletons and the top ten take around 20%. Here the sequenced sample was PBMCs, taken from a glioma patient whose treatment included an IDH1 peptide vaccine. Source of these receptors: a man in his late teens or twenties with glioma.

This clone was seen a single time. The V and J genes are TRBV5-4 and TRBJ1-1; D ambiguous. The V and J ends lost 2 bases and 3 bases respectively, with 5 bases between them. The CDR3 has 12 amino acids. The germline V gene encodes CDR1 SGHNT and CDR2 YYREEE (reference sequence). CDR3 loop: CASSFPDTEAFF. The CDR3 DNA reads as TGTGCCAGCAGCTTCCCGGACACTGAAGCTTTCTTT.

The rearrangement uses TRBV6-4 and TRBJ1-3, with D possibly being TRBD1 (5 bases). CDR1 and CDR2 from the germline V gene are MRHNA and SNTAGT. Trimming pared 0 bases from V and 0 bases from J, leaving 6 bases between. CDR3 size: 15 residues. The CDR3 sequence is CASSDSTDSGNTIYF. The CDR3 DNA reads as TGTGCCAGCAGTGACTCGACAGACTCTGGAAACACCATATATTTT.

This clone came up once. The chain recombines TRBV10-3 with TRBJ1-6; no clear D. The CDR3 totals 17 residues. V was pared by 2 bases and J by 3 bases, with 14 bases between. Germline V gene lookup returns CDR1 ENHRY and CDR2 SYGVKD. DNA for the CDR3: TGTGCCATCAGTGAGCCTCCCGTACGGGACTATAATTCACCCCTCCACTTT. This encodes CAISEPPVRDYNSPLHF.

Only one count was recorded for this clone. V usage is TRBV29-1 and J usage is TRBJ1-1; possibly TRBD1 for D (5 bases). This CDR3 has 10 residues. Trimming removed 6 bases from V and 6 bases from J, with 8 bases in between. The V gene's germline CDR1 is SQVTM and CDR2 ANQGSEA. CDR3 nucleotides: TGCAGCGTAGGACACCCTGAAGCTTTCTTT. It codes for CSVGHPEAFF.

This chain uses TRBV18 with TRBJ1-4; D possibly corresponds to TRBD1 (5 bases). The V gene lost 0 bases and the J gene lost 7 bases, with 18 bases spanning the gap. Looked up from germline, CDR1 is KGHSH and CDR2 is LQKENI. This CDR3 spans 17 amino acids. The CDR3 sequence is CASSPPGRRGVGEKLFF. For the CDR3, the DNA is TGTGCCAGCTCACCACCGGGGAGGCGGGGCGTCGGTGAAAAACTGTTTTTT.

The chain uses TRBV14 and TRBJ2-1, with 11 bases fitting TRBD1. The germline V gene encodes CDR1 SGHDN and CDR2 FVKESK. V was clipped by 0 bases and J by 7 bases; unmatched bases: 5. There are 16 residues in the CDR3. The CDR3 coding sequence is TGTGCCAGCAGCCAAGATCGCGGGACAGGGGGGAATGAGCAGTTCTTC. This sequence encodes CASSQDRGTGGNEQFF.

This chain joins TRBV5-4 and TRBJ1-1, with D unresolved. Germline V gene data show CDR1 as SGHNT and CDR2 as YYREEE (reference sequence). This CDR3 spans 12 amino acids. Trimming shortened V by 2 bases and J by 0 bases, and 2 bases separated the two germline ends. The CDR3: CASSFVNTEAFF. The CDR3 DNA sequence: TGTGCCAGCAGCTTTGTGAACACTGAAGCTTTCTTT.

The chain combines TRBV7-8 with TRBJ1-5; tentatively, D is TRBD1 (6 bases). Germline V gene data show CDR1 as SGHVS and CDR2 as FQNEAQ. The V end was cut by 4 bases, the J end by 0 bases, with 19 bases between. This CDR3 comprises 18 residues. The chain's CDR3 is CASSSQGPRKSSNQPQHF. DNA for the CDR3: TGTGCCAGCAGCTCACAGGGTCCGCGGAAATCTAGCAATCAGCCCCAGCATTTT.

This chain uses TRBV29-1 with TRBJ1-5; the D gene is possibly TRBD1 (5 bases). From germline, CDR1 is SQVTM and CDR2 ANQGSEA. V was pared by 8 bases and J by 6 bases, with 23 bases between. The CDR3 contains 15 residues. The CDR3: CSTSGTREGAQPQHF. The CDR3 nucleotides read TGCAGCACATCCGGGACCCGGGAAGGGGCTCAGCCCCAGCATTTT.

The chain couples TRBV29-1 to TRBJ1-1; 7 bases line up with TRBD1. Looked up from germline, CDR1 is SQVTM and CDR2 is ANQGSEA. The length of the CDR3 is 15 residues. The J segment lost 0 bases and the V segment lost 7 bases, leaving 11 bases of the junction unmatched. CDR3 protein: CSGMTGLGMNTEAFF. CDR3 bases: TGCAGCGGTATGACAGGGCTGGGAATGAACACTGAAGCTTTCTTT.

V usage is TRBV6-1 and J usage is TRBJ1-1; 8 bases agree with TRBD1. Germline V gene data show CDR1 as MNHNS and CDR2 as SASEGT. The CDR3 runs to 15 residues. The V gene end was trimmed by 3 bases and the J gene end by 3 bases; junction bases not matched to a gene: 6. The CDR3 bases are TGTGCCAGCAGTGACCAATACAGGGGGGACACTGAAGCTTTCTTT. Its translation is CASSDQYRGDTEAFF.

This chain connects TRBV14 to TRBJ1-2; no clear D gene. The V gene lost 5 bases and the J gene lost 8 bases, with 15 bases spanning the gap. Germline V lookup: CDR1 SGHDN, CDR2 FVKESK. The CDR3 has 13 residues. Written as DNA, the CDR3 is TGTGCCAGCAGCACGACGGAGCTGTTCGGCTACACCTTC. This gives the protein CASSTTELFGYTF.

The V and J genes are TRBV7-2 and TRBJ1-2; D gene ambiguous. Germline loops: CDR1 SGHTA, CDR2 FQGNSA. The V and J ends lost 0 bases and 8 bases respectively, with 10 bases between them. The CDR3 totals 13 residues. Here the CDR3 reads CASSLAGFGGYTF. The CDR3 DNA reads as TGTGCCAGCAGCTTAGCAGGGTTCGGAGGCTACACCTTC.

The chain joins TRBV29-1 to TRBJ2-2; 9 bases are a match to TRBD2. Per the germline V gene, CDR1 is SQVTM and CDR2 is ANQGSEA. CDR3 size: 17 residues. The V gene end was trimmed by 4 bases and the J gene end by 6 bases; junction bases not matched to a gene: 15. This CDR3 reads CSVGGLAGSPWAGELFF. CDR3 bases: TGCAGCGTTGGAGGGCTAGCGGGATCCCCCTGGGCCGGGGAGCTGTTTTTT.

V gene TRBV4-1 combines with J gene TRBJ2-3, with TRBD2 identical over 10 bases. The V gene end was trimmed by 1 base and the J gene end by 5 bases; junction bases not matched to a gene: 6. CDR1 MGHRA and CDR2 YSYEKL come from the germline V gene. The CDR3 contains 16 residues. CDR3 DNA: TGCGCCAGCAGCCAAGGTTCAGCGGGAGGGGGAGATACGCAGTATTTT. It encodes CASSQGSAGGGDTQYF.